A selection of T cell receptor beta chains follows, all from one sample in a study of cytomegalovirus exposure and HLA in healthy donors. The assay was immunoSEQ multiplex PCR, and TCRdb's table has in-frame clones only and misses some. The sample comprises about 110,000 clones, more than 70% of which are singletons, and less than 2.5% rests with the top ten. Sequenced: PBMCs. The receptors derive from a young woman in good health and CMV-seronegative. The CDR3 runs from the conserved cysteine through the conserved F or W. A D gene is named only where the DNA matches it firmly. Some rows have no size entry. The others give once, few or many, or a class for an expanded clone.

>TRBV30|NA|NA|TRBJ2-7
TGTGCCTTAGACCCCAGGGAAGGTCCGGTGGACGAGCAGTACTTC
CALDPREGPVDEQYF
>TRBV28|once|TRBD1|TRBJ1-2
TGTGCCAGCAGTCTTACGGAGGGGGCATGGGGCTACACCTTC
CASSLTEGAWGYTF
>TRBV27|NA|TRBD2|TRBJ2-1
TGTGCCAGCAGTTTATCTGGCGGGAGAGGGAATGAGCAGTTCTTC
CASSLSGGRGNEQFF
>TRBV5-1|few|NA|TRBJ2-5
TGCGCCAGCAGCTTTCTTCCGCCCAGTTCCGGGGAGACCCAGTACTTC
CASSFLPPSSGETQYF
>TRBV5-1|NA|NA|TRBJ1-3
TGCGCCAGCAGCTCTACAGGGAGCGATGGAAACACCATATATTTT
CASSSTGSDGNTIYF
>TRBV29-1|NA|TRBD1|TRBJ2-7
TGCAGCGTGTCATATCCGACAGGGCCGGGCGAGCAGTACTTC
CSVSYPTGPGEQYF
>TRBV30|NA|NA|TRBJ1-6
TGTGCCTGCCAACGGGGGGAGGGCATTTCACCCCTCCACTTT
CACQRGEGISPLHF
>TRBV29-1|NA|NA|TRBJ2-6
TGCAGCGTTCTTCAGGGGATTGGGGCCAACGTCCTGACTTTC
CSVLQGIGANVLTF
>TRBV10-3|NA|NA|TRBJ1-1
TGTGCCATCAGTGATCGGGAGTACACTGAAGCTTTCTTT
CAISDREYTEAFF
>TRBV28|NA|TRBD1|TRBJ1-6
TGTGCCAGCAGTTTCTCCGGGACAGGGCCATATTCACCCCTCCACTTT
CASSFSGTGPYSPLHF
>TRBV19|NA|NA|TRBJ1-2
TGTGCCAGTAGTTTCGGAGGGTACGGCTACACCTTC
CASSFGGYGYTF
>TRBV15|NA|TRBD2|TRBJ2-5
TGTGCCACCAGCAAAGGACTAGCGGGGGGTCCCCAAGAGACCCAGTACTTC
CATSKGLAGGPQETQYF
>TRBV4-3|NA|TRBD1|TRBJ2-7
TGCGCCAGCAGCCAATTGACAGGGGGAACATACGAGCAGTACTTC
CASSQLTGGTYEQYF
>TRBV6-1|NA|NA|TRBJ2-5
TGTGCCAGCCGTGGGAATCGATGGGAGGAGACCCAGTACTTC
CASRGNRWEETQYF
>TRBV28|NA|TRBD1|TRBJ2-2
TGTGCCAGCAGTTTGACAGGGGTGAACACCGGGGAGCTGTTTTTT
CASSLTGVNTGELFF
>TRBV19|NA|NA|TRBJ2-2
TGTGCCAGTAGTATTACTAGTGCGAACACCGGGGAGCTGTTTTTT
CASSITSANTGELFF
>TRBV5-4|NA|TRBD2|TRBJ2-1
TGTGCCAGCAGCCGACTAGCGGGAGGATACAATGAGCAGTTCTTC
CASSRLAGGYNEQFF
>TRBV7-2|NA|TRBD1|TRBJ2-7
TGTGCCAGCACCAGGGACAGAGGGTCCGAGCAGTACTTC
CASTRDRGSEQYF